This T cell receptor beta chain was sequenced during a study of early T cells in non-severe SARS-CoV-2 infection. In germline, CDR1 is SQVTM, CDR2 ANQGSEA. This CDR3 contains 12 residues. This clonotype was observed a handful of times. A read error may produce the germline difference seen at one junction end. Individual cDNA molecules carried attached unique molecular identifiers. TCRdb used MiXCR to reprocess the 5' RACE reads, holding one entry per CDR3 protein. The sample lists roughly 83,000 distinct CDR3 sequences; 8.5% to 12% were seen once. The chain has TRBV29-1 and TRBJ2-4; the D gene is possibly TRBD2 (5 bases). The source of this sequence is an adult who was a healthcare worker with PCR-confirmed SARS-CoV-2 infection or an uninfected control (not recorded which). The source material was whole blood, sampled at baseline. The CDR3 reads CSAQLAQNIQYF. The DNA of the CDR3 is TGCAGCGCACAGCTAGCCCAAAACATTCAGTACTTC.